The 28 T cell receptor beta chains given below trace back to one sample, sequenced in a study of CD8 T cells in ankylosing spondylitis. TCRdb passed the 5' RACE reads through MiXCR, listing each CDR3 protein once. The table records 150,000 to 200,000 distinct CDR3 sequences, 9.8% of them present only once. Material: blood, either unsorted or a sorted T cell fraction (not recorded which). The source of these receptors is a female donor with ankylosing spondylitis or in good health (not recorded which).

This clonotype was counted many times. The V gene is TRBV10-1, the J gene TRBJ2-1, with no clear D. Germline CDR1 is WNHNN and CDR2 is SYGVQD (reference sequence). V lost 3 bases and J lost 8, with 5 bases in between. The CDR3 sequence is 11 residues long. In DNA, the CDR3 is TGCGCCAGCAGTGAAGCCGATGAGCAGTTCTTC. Protein sequence: CASSEADEQFF.

This clonotype appeared many times. This chain joins TRBV29-1 and TRBJ2-7; 9 bases match TRBD1. Germline CDR1 reads SQVTM; CDR2 reads ANQGSEA. V was clipped by 6 bases and J by 5 bases; unmatched bases: 2. The CDR3 sequence is 11 residues long. CDR3 DNA: TGCAGCGTGACAGGGGGGGACGAGCAGTACTTC. Protein sequence: CSVTGGDEQYF.

This chain joins TRBV4-3 and TRBJ2-3, with a weak D call TRBD2 (6 bases). Germline CDR1 is LGHNA and CDR2 is YSLEER. The CDR3 is 15 amino acids. V gave up 0 bases and J gave up 3 bases, with 10 bases separating them. The CDR3 nucleotides are TGCGCCAGCAGCCAAGAGAGGGACTCTACAGATACGCAGTATTTT. Residues: CASSQERDSTDTQYF.

The sample holds many counts of this clonotype. V gene TRBV7-2 combines with J gene TRBJ2-7; weak D call: TRBD2 (7 bases). The CDR3 contains 16 residues. Trimming took off 2 bases at V and 1 base at J, with 15 bases between the two ends. CDR1 is SGHTA and CDR2 is FQGNSA in the germline V gene. CDR3 sequence (DNA): TGTGCCAGCAGCTTATCAGGGGCGGGAGTGTCCTACGAGCAGTACTTC. This encodes CASSLSGAGVSYEQYF.

V usage is TRBV24-1 and J usage is TRBJ2-3; no clear D gene. V was shortened by 4 bases and J by 2 bases, with 12 bases between the two germline ends. Germline V CDR1 and CDR2: KGHDR, SFDVKD. The CDR3 loop spans 15 amino acids. The CDR3 here is CATSDPGRATDTQYF. CDR3 coding DNA: TGTGCCACCAGTGACCCGGGCCGGGCCACAGATACGCAGTATTTT.

The V and J genes are TRBV7-6 and TRBJ1-2; D perhaps matches TRBD1 (5 bases). Germline V gene sequence: CDR1 SGHVS, CDR2 FNYEAQ. Deletions cut 1 base from V and 8 bases from J, with 20 bases between. There are 16 residues in the CDR3. The CDR3 DNA follows: TGTGCCAGCAGCTTAGAAGCCGGGACCGCACCGGGGGGCTACACCTTC. As protein: CASSLEAGTAPGGYTF.

This clonotype was recorded at least ten times. The J gene is TRBJ2-1, the V gene TRBV5-1, with 7 bases fitting TRBD2. The V segment lost 6 bases and the J segment 14 bases; nucleotides outside the gene matches: 8. Germline V CDR1 and CDR2: SGHRS, YFSETQ. The CDR3 runs to 11 residues. CDR3 sequence: CASNGGDYEFF. The CDR3 DNA follows: TGCGCCAGCAACGGTGGGGACTACGAGTTCTTC.

V and J are TRBV7-9 and TRBJ2-1; 9 bases line up with TRBD2. Germline V gene lookup returns CDR1 SEHNR and CDR2 FQNEAQ (reference sequence). After removal of 2 bases from V and 6 bases from J, the junction contained 5 bases not matched to a gene. The CDR3 runs 15 residues. The CDR3 DNA is TGTGCCAGCAGCTTATTAGCGGGGGAACTCAATGAGCAGTTCTTC. Its translation: CASSLLAGELNEQFF.

This clonotype was observed a few times. The gene calls are TRBV20-1 and TRBJ2-7; weak D call: TRBD1 (5 bases). This CDR3 comprises 13 residues. Trimming took off 3 bases at V and 2 bases at J, with 11 bases between the two ends. Germline CDR1 is DFQATT and CDR2 is SNEGSKA (reference sequence). CDR3 protein: CSASTGDPYEQYF. CDR3 DNA sequence: TGCAGTGCTAGCACAGGAGATCCCTACGAGCAGTACTTC.

This clonotype was detected ten times or more. The chain employs TRBV4-3 and TRBJ2-7, with unresolved D. The CDR3 sequence is 13 residues long. Trimming stripped 4 bases from V and 7 bases from J, with 14 bases between. In germline, CDR1 is LGHNA, CDR2 YSLEER. CDR3 coding DNA: TGCGCCAGCAGCCGCTCGGCTGGAGTAGAGCAGTACTTC. It encodes CASSRSAGVEQYF.

This chain connects TRBV3-1 to TRBJ2-5, with 10 bases lining up with TRBD2. V lost 1 base, J lost 2 bases, and 7 bases stayed unmatched. The germline V gene encodes CDR1 LGHDT and CDR2 YNNKEL (reference sequence). The CDR3 runs 17 residues. This CDR3 is CASSQVVSGRPQETQYF. CDR3 DNA sequence: TGTGCCAGCAGCCAAGTAGTTAGCGGGAGGCCTCAAGAGACCCAGTACTTC.

In its sample, this clonotype was seen once. The chain has TRBV5-6 and TRBJ2-3; D not resolved. The germline V gene has CDR1 SGHDT and CDR2 YYEEEE. CDR3 length: 13 amino acids. Trimming took off 7 bases at V and 6 bases at J, with 15 bases between the two ends. The chain's CDR3 is CASGSGLRDTQYF. The DNA of the CDR3 is TGTGCCAGCGGCTCCGGGCTCAGGGATACGCAGTATTTT.

This clonotype was counted a few times. V is TRBV6-5 and J is TRBJ2-2, with 12 positions matching TRBD2. The junction had 5 bases not matched to a gene; V was cut back by 0 bases and J by 0 bases. The CDR3 is made up of 19 amino acids. Germline CDR1 is MNHEY and CDR2 is SVGAGI. Written as DNA, the CDR3 is TGTGCCAGCAGTTACTCTGGGGGACTAGCGGGCTCGAACACCGGGGAGCTGTTTTTT. Its translation: CASSYSGGLAGSNTGELFF.

The chain has TRBV4-3 and TRBJ2-7; 9 bases are a match to TRBD1. This CDR3 has 13 residues. Trimming took 4 bases from V and 6 from J; bases not matched to a gene: 4. Germline loops: CDR1 LGHNA, CDR2 YSLEER. The CDR3 sequence: CASSPRTGAEQYF. The DNA for the CDR3 is TGCGCCAGCAGCCCGCGGACAGGGGCCGAGCAGTACTTC.

This clonotype was seen repeatedly, ten times or more. This chain uses TRBV29-1 with TRBJ2-7; 9 nucleotides agree with TRBD2. Unmatched junction bases numbered 10, after V lost 4 bases and J lost 3 bases. Germline V gene sequence: CDR1 SQVTM, CDR2 ANQGSEA. This CDR3 is 15 amino acids long. The CDR3 is CSVVGETSGIYEQYF. The CDR3 DNA sequence: TGCAGCGTTGTTGGGGAGACTAGCGGTATCTACGAGCAGTACTTC.

The V call is TRBV9, the J call TRBJ2-1; D tentatively fits TRBD1 or TRBD2 (5 bases each). V lost 1 base and J 5 bases, leaving 10 bases between the germline ends. This CDR3 spans 14 amino acids. Germline loops: CDR1 SGDLS, CDR2 YYNGEE. The CDR3 bases are TGTGCCAGCAGCGTAACCGGGACCAACAATGAGCAGTTCTTC. Translation gives CASSVTGTNNEQFF.

This clonotype occurred a few times. The rearrangement uses TRBV6-2 or TRBV6-3 and TRBJ1-5, with a weak D call TRBD1 (6 bases). The V gene's germline CDR1 is MNHEY and CDR2 SVGEGT. CDR3 length equals 16 residues. Trimming cost V 8 bases and J 5 bases, with 22 bases left between them. In nucleotides, the CDR3 is TGTGCCAGCCTTCCAATGGGGGGCGCGGAGGATCAGCCCCAGCATTTT. It yields the protein CASLPMGGAEDQPQHF.

Many counts were recorded for this clonotype. V is TRBV7-2 and J is TRBJ2-2; 7 bases are shared with TRBD2. Germline V gene lookup returns CDR1 SGHTA and CDR2 FQGNSA. V lost 5 bases and J lost 6; bases outside the gene matches: 12. The CDR3 contains 16 residues. The chain's CDR3 is CASSLTGTTAAGELFF. CDR3 nucleotides: TGTGCCAGCAGCCTCACCGGGACTACGGCCGCCGGGGAGCTGTTTTTT.

The rearrangement links TRBV6-5 to TRBJ1-1; TRBD1 might be the D (5 bases). Germline CDR1 reads MNHEY; CDR2 reads SVGAGI. The ends were cut back, 0 bases at V and 4 bases at J, with 15 bases in the middle. CDR3 length: 16 residues. In DNA, the CDR3 is TGTGCCAGCAGTTACTCCCCCGATAGGGGCGGCACTGAAGCTTTCTTT. Protein sequence: CASSYSPDRGGTEAFF.

CDR3: CASSHPGLPYEQYF. The CDR3 DNA sequence: TGTGCCAGCAGTCACCCGGGACTCCCCTACGAGCAGTACTTC. This sequence joins TRBV28 and TRBJ2-7; TRBD2 is a possible D gene (6 bases). The CDR3 is 14 residues long. From germline, CDR1 is MDHEN and CDR2 SYDVKM. V lost 5 bases to trimming and J lost 2 bases, with 13 bases between them. Variable domain in full (rest from reference TRBV28 and TRBJ2-7): DVKVTQSSRYLVKRTGEKVFLECVQDMDHENMFWYRQDPGLGLRLIYFSYDVKMKEKGDIPEGYSVSREKKERFSLILESASTNQTSMYLCASSHPGLPYEQYFGPGTRLTVT.

The genes are TRBV15 and TRBJ2-5, with unresolved D. Deletions cut 8 bases from V and 2 bases from J, with 12 bases between. The CDR3 runs 13 residues. CDR1 and CDR2 (germline): LNHNV, YYDKDF (reference sequence). The CDR3, as DNA: TGTGCCACCGGCCCCGACGTACAAGAGACCCAGTACTTC. This translates into CATGPDVQETQYF.

The rearrangement joins TRBV15 to TRBJ1-5, with 9 nucleotides matching TRBD1. CDR3 length equals 15 residues. Germline CDR1 and CDR2: LNHNV and YYDKDF (reference sequence). V gave up 5 bases and J gave up 4 bases; unmatched junction bases: 6. The CDR3 nucleotides read TGTGCCACCAGCGAGGACAGGGGTTATAATCAGCCCCAGCATTTT. It specifies CATSEDRGYNQPQHF.

V and J are TRBV12-5 and TRBJ1-1, with no clear D. This CDR3 is 12 amino acids long. Germline V gene sequence: CDR1 LGHNT, CDR2 FRNRAP. Trimming took off 3 bases at V and 6 bases at J, with 8 bases between the two ends. CDR3 in amino acids: CASGFETAEAFF. The DNA for the CDR3 is TGTGCTAGTGGTTTCGAGACGGCTGAAGCTTTCTTT.

This clonotype showed up many times. V is TRBV11-2 and J is TRBJ2-5, with D unclear. Looked up from germline, CDR1 is SGHAT and CDR2 is FQNNGV. This CDR3 has 11 residues. The V and J ends lost 5 bases and 5 bases respectively, with 6 bases between them. The CDR3 nucleotides are TGTGCCAGCAGCAGTCTCGAGACCCAGTACTTC. It is translated as CASSSLETQYF.

This clonotype was seen at least ten times. The V and J genes are TRBV6-4 and TRBJ2-2; D unclear. Germline CDR1 is MRHNA and CDR2 is SNTAGT. The length of the CDR3 is 13 residues. V was trimmed by 3 bases and J by 6 bases, leaving 8 bases between them. DNA of the CDR3: TGTGCCAGCAGTGAAGGAGAGGCCGGGGAGCTGTTTTTT. Translated: CASSEGEAGELFF.

This clonotype was detected a few times. V usage is TRBV7-8 and J usage is TRBJ1-2; TRBD1 aligns across 7 bases. Trimming removed 5 bases from V and 7 bases from J; junction bases left unmatched: 10. The length of the CDR3 is 14 residues. CDR1 is SGHVS, CDR2 FQNEAQ, per germline. The CDR3 loop reads CASSPTGAPFGYTF. CDR3 nucleotides: TGTGCCAGCAGCCCTACAGGGGCCCCTTTTGGCTACACCTTC.

The chain uses TRBV5-6 and TRBJ2-1; the D is unclear. Germline values: CDR1 SGHDT, CDR2 YYEEEE. V dropped 2 bases and J dropped 8 bases, with 11 bases sitting between them. The CDR3 consists of 13 residues. The CDR3 nucleotides are TGTGCCAGCAGCTTTCCGAACTCCGATGAGCAGTTCTTC. Its protein product is CASSFPNSDEQFF.

This clonotype appeared a single time. The V call is TRBV12-2, the J call TRBJ1-2. TRBV12-2 is termed a pseudogene. The CDR3 is made up of 12 amino acids. As DNA, the CDR3 is TGTGCAAGCGTTCAGGAGTTGACCAGCTACACCTTC. Protein product: CASVQELTSYTF.